The entry below gives a single T cell receptor (beta chain) sequence along with its context. Germline V CDR1 and CDR2: SGDLS, YYNGEE. V lost 0 bases, J lost 5 bases, and 11 bases lay in between. This CDR3 spans 15 amino acids. TCR alpha and TCR beta cDNA libraries carrying sample barcodes and UMIs came from 5'RACE with constant-segment primers. TCRdb reanalysed the 5' RACE reads using MiXCR and keeps one entry per CDR3 protein. This table holds roughly 300,000 distinct CDR3 sequences, around 15% found once. This entry belongs to a study of T-cell memory formation after mild COVID-19. Study in general: TCR clusters showed largely donor specificity.

The receptor was isolated from a man aged 18 to 35 who had mild COVID-19 (a few samples of this study predate the infection). Cell type and time point are not known. Material: PBMCs or a T cell subset sorted from them (not recorded which). The chain uses TRBV9 and TRBJ1-4, with a possible D match to TRBD1 (5 bases). CDR3 sequence (DNA): TGTGCCAGCAGCGTAGGTCCCGGGGCGAATGAAAAACTGTTTTTT. Protein: CASSVGPGANEKLFF. Together with reference TRBV9 and TRBJ1-4, the CDR3 gives the full variable domain: DSGVTQTPKHLITATGQRVTLRCSPRSGDLSVYWYQQSLDQGLQFLIQYYNGEERAKGNILERFSAQQFPDLHSELNLSSLELGDSALYFCASSVGPGANEKLFFGSGTQLSVL.